This T cell receptor beta chain is from a study of cytomegalovirus exposure and HLA in healthy donors. Germline assignment: CDR1 SNHLY and CDR2 FYNNEI. The CDR3 runs 14 residues. V dropped 7 bases and J dropped 1 base, with 13 bases sitting between them. Assay used: immunoSEQ multiplex PCR; TCRdb lists only in-frame clones, some missing. The data show 110,000 or so clones, about 90% seen once. This clone was seen only a few times. This TCR was recovered from a woman between 18 and 29 years old in good health and CMV-seronegative. The specimen was PBMCs. The chain couples TRBV2 to TRBJ2-5; D is unresolved. The CDR3 bases are TGTGCCAGCAAGCCCCTAGTTGCCCAAGAGACCCAGTACTTC. Translation gives CASKPLVAQETQYF.